The 25 T cell receptor beta chains listed next were all sequenced from one sample in a study of blood T cells in healthy people across ages. For the second PCR, which ran for roughly 6 to 11 cycles, a sample-barcoded 5' primer and a J-beta primer mix were used. A single record per CDR3 protein comes from TCRdb applying MiXCR to the 5' RACE reads. The repertoire consists of 700,000 to 950,000 distinct CDR3 sequences, with about three fifths occurring once and the leading ten covering roughly 22%. Sequenced input: blood. The receptors here all came from a man aged 30 to 45 in good health.

The chain links TRBV7-2 to TRBJ1-4, with 8 bases aligning to TRBD1. The CDR3 spans 16 residues. Germline V gene data show CDR1 as SGHTA and CDR2 as FQGNSA. J gave up 7 bases and V 2 bases, and 9 bases lay outside the gene matches. The CDR3 is CASSLNSGGNGEKLFF. The CDR3 DNA reads as TGTGCCAGCAGCTTAAACTCAGGGGGCAATGGTGAAAAACTGTTTTTT.

This clonotype was recorded a few times. The rearrangement uses TRBV29-1 and TRBJ2-1; unclear D gene. Per the germline V gene, CDR1 is SQVTM and CDR2 is ANQGSEA. The CDR3 spans 12 residues. Trimming shortened V by 1 base and J by 9 bases, and 10 bases separated the two germline ends. The CDR3 protein is CSVEAPAAEQFF. CDR3 sequence (DNA): TGCAGCGTTGAAGCCCCAGCCGCTGAGCAGTTCTTC.

This chain joins TRBV7-2 and TRBJ2-4; D unresolved. Germline CDR1 SGHTA, CDR2 FQGNSA. V lost 5 bases to trimming and J lost 4 bases, with 12 bases between them. CDR3 length: 14 residues. The CDR3 loop reads CASSLDTPKNIQYF. CDR3 nucleotides: TGTGCCAGCAGCCTCGACACCCCTAAAAACATTCAGTACTTC.

This clonotype turned up a few times. The chain joins TRBV3-1 to TRBJ2-5; 7 nucleotides agree with TRBD2. V trimming: 2 bases; J trimming: 4 bases; junction bases outside the gene matches: 10. Germline assignment: CDR1 LGHDT and CDR2 YNNKEL (reference sequence). The CDR3 loop spans 16 amino acids. CDR3 loop: CASSQNTGLGGETQYF. The CDR3 DNA follows: TGTGCCAGCAGCCAAAACACCGGACTAGGCGGAGAGACCCAGTACTTC.

In nucleotides, the CDR3 is TGTGCCAGCAGTCCCTACGGGACACCGACCGAGCAGTACTTC. Protein sequence: CASSPYGTPTEQYF. The chain combines TRBV25-1 with TRBJ2-4, with a weak D call TRBD1 (6 bases). The end of the DNA aligns better with TRBJ2-7, so the J call may be wrong. Germline values: CDR1 MGHDK, CDR2 SYGVNS. The CDR3 is 14 amino acids.

The rearrangement joins TRBV12-5 to TRBJ1-2, with D maybe TRBD1 (5 bases). The germline V gene has CDR1 LGHNT and CDR2 FRNRAP. V shed 1 base and J shed 1 base, with 19 bases lying between them. The CDR3 spans 18 residues. The CDR3 DNA follows: TGTGCTAGTGGTTTGGGGGACCTGGGTCTTAACCTTAACTATGGCTACACCTTC. Its protein product is CASGLGDLGLNLNYGYTF.

This clonotype appeared a few times. The chain has TRBV29-1 and TRBJ2-7; D perhaps matches TRBD1 (5 bases). The CDR3 has 14 residues. CDR1 and CDR2 (germline): SQVTM, ANQGSEA. The V end lost 0 bases, the J end lost 0 bases, and 9 bases lay between the germline ends. CDR3 sequence: CSVEDQGSSYEQYF. The CDR3 DNA follows: TGCAGCGTTGAAGATCAGGGAAGCTCCTACGAGCAGTACTTC.

In its sample, this clonotype was seen once. The genes are TRBV20-1 and TRBJ2-7; D might be TRBD1 or TRBD2, each matching 5 bases. The DNA end is more similar to TRBJ2-5, so the J call may be wrong. The germline gives CDR1 DFQATT, CDR2 SNEGSKA (reference sequence). The CDR3 is made up of 12 amino acids. CDR3 protein: CSEGRLGETQYF. CDR3 coding DNA: TGCAGTGAGGGACGCCTCGGGGAGACCCAGTACTTC.

The chain employs TRBV29-1 and TRBJ2-7; perhaps TRBD2 as D (6 bases). The J call may be in error: the DNA end matches TRBJ2-5 better. CDR1 SQVTM and CDR2 ANQGSEA come from the germline V gene. The CDR3 totals 15 residues. This chain's CDR3 is CSVEGRGRGEETQYF. The CDR3 nucleotides read TGCAGCGTTGAAGGAAGAGGGCGGGGAGAAGAGACCCAGTACTTC.

The V gene is TRBV20-1, the J gene TRBJ2-5; 11 bases are shared with TRBD1. The CDR3 runs 13 residues. Germline lookup yields CDR1 DFQATT and CDR2 SNEGSKA (reference sequence). V shed 6 bases and J 7 bases; nucleotides not matched to a gene: 7. Written as DNA, the CDR3 is TGCAGTGCCCAGGGACAGGGGGTCGGGACCCAGTACTTC. It is translated as CSAQGQGVGTQYF.

The genes are TRBV24-1 and TRBJ2-7; perhaps D is TRBD1 or TRBD2 (5 bases each). The J call may not be correct, given that the DNA end is closer to TRBJ2-5. Per the germline V gene, CDR1 is KGHDR and CDR2 is SFDVKD. This CDR3 spans 13 amino acids. In DNA, the CDR3 is TGTGCCACCGGCACCGGGACCATTGAGACCCAGTACTTC. This translates into CATGTGTIETQYF.

As concerns this clonotype: A much larger clone differs from this one at a single base, so this may be a read error. The CDR3: CSATGRGQVDEQYF. CDR3 sequence (DNA): TGCAGCGCCACCGGCCGGGGGCAGGTTGATGAGCAGTACTTC. The J gene is TRBJ2-5, the V gene TRBV29-1; D could derive from TRBD1 or TRBD2 (6 bases each). This CDR3 has 14 amino acids. Germline V lookup: CDR1 SQVTM, CDR2 ANQGSEA. V was clipped by 7 bases and J by 11 bases, with 26 bases between them.

The chain combines TRBV28 with TRBJ2-7, with D perhaps matching TRBD2 (5 bases). The V gene lost 10 bases and the J gene lost 2 bases, with 15 bases spanning the gap. Germline V gene lookup returns CDR1 MDHEN and CDR2 SYDVKM. This CDR3 is built from 13 residues. CDR3 residues: CAIAERGTYEQYF. The CDR3 DNA sequence: TGTGCCATCGCGGAAAGAGGGACCTACGAGCAGTACTTC.

The chain carries TRBV20-1 and TRBJ2-7; D may be TRBD2 (6 bases). The germline V and J ends were trimmed by 1 base and 4 bases, with 17 bases remaining between them. The CDR3 runs 15 residues. Germline assignment: CDR1 DFQATT and CDR2 SNEGSKA (reference sequence). CDR3 sequence: CSARAAGTTPYEQYF. The DNA of the CDR3 is TGCAGTGCTAGAGCGGCGGGAACAACTCCTTACGAGCAGTACTTC.

The V call is TRBV11-2, the J call TRBJ2-1; D is possibly TRBD1 or TRBD2 (5 bases each). Germline CDR1 is SGHAT and CDR2 is FQNNGV. V was pared by 5 bases and J by 10 bases, with 21 bases between. The CDR3 spans 15 residues. CDR3 sequence: CASSPLRGAGGEQFF. DNA for the CDR3: TGTGCCAGCAGCCCCCTGAGAGGGGCCGGCGGAGAGCAGTTCTTC.

J is TRBJ2-4 and V is TRBV6-2 or TRBV6-3; maybe TRBD2 (5 bases). From germline, CDR1 is MNHEY and CDR2 SVGEGT. CDR3 length equals 12 residues. Trimming shortened V by 6 bases and J by 13 bases, and 16 bases separated the two germline ends. The CDR3: CASRTQPGEQYF. The CDR3 DNA reads TGTGCCAGCAGAACCCAACCCGGGGAGCAGTACTTC.

This clonotype was observed once. The chain combines TRBV20-1 with TRBJ2-2; the match to TRBD2 covers 8 bases. Germline V gene sequence: CDR1 DFQATT, CDR2 SNEGSKA (reference sequence). The CDR3 consists of 14 residues. V dropped 4 bases and J dropped 6; count of bases not matched to a gene: 7. CDR3 sequence reads: CSAIFSGSSGELFF. The CDR3 DNA is TGCAGTGCTATTTTCAGCGGGAGTTCCGGGGAGCTGTTTTTT.

This clonotype turned up a few times. J is TRBJ1-2 and V is TRBV27, with D hard to call. The germline V gene encodes CDR1 MNHEY and CDR2 SMNVEV (reference sequence). Trimming pared 7 bases from V and 7 bases from J, leaving 4 bases between. This CDR3 is built from 9 residues. Written as DNA, the CDR3 is TGTGCCAGCATCCGTGGCTACACCTTC. Encoded protein: CASIRGYTF.

This clonotype was found a few times. The chain links TRBV4-3 to TRBJ1-2; D is ambiguous. From germline, CDR1 is LGHNA and CDR2 YSLEER. Trimming cost V 3 bases and J 5 bases, with 16 bases left between them. This CDR3 has 15 amino acids. In DNA, the CDR3 is TGCGCCAGCAGCCAGAGGTTAACTGGCGAATATGGCTACACCTTC. Its translation: CASSQRLTGEYGYTF.

V gene TRBV20-1 combines with J gene TRBJ2-1; 8 nucleotides line up with TRBD2. The CDR3 covers 14 residues. V dropped 4 bases and J dropped 0; count of bases not matched to a gene: 2. Germline V lookup: CDR1 DFQATT, CDR2 SNEGSKA (reference sequence). CDR3 coding DNA: TGCAGTGCTACCGGGACTAGCTCCTACAATGAGCAGTTCTTC. Amino acid sequence: CSATGTSSYNEQFF.

The chain uses TRBV7-2 and TRBJ2-3; D remains unclear. The CDR3 spans 13 residues. The V end lost 7 bases, the J end lost 5 bases, and 13 bases lay between the germline ends. The germline V gene encodes CDR1 SGHTA and CDR2 FQGNSA. In nucleotides, the CDR3 is TGTGCCAGCAACCAGAACTTTGGAGATACGCAGTATTTT. It specifies CASNQNFGDTQYF.

The chain uses TRBV20-1 and TRBJ1-2; 11 nucleotides match TRBD1. The CDR3 loop spans 16 amino acids. CDR1 is DFQATT and CDR2 is SNEGSKA in the germline V gene (reference sequence). V lost 3 bases to trimming and J lost 4 bases; unmatched junction nucleotides: 10. The CDR3 loop is CSASTGQGGASYGYTF. The DNA of the CDR3 is TGCAGTGCTAGTACGGGACAGGGGGGGGCGAGCTATGGCTACACCTTC.

The genes are TRBV7-3 and TRBJ2-7; no firm D call. The germline gives CDR1 SGHTA, CDR2 FQGTGA. V was shortened by 5 bases and J by 4 bases, with 15 bases between the two germline ends. The CDR3 spans 14 residues. CDR3 bases: TGTGCCAGCAGCCCCTCTAGTGATAGTTACGAGCAGTACTTC. Protein sequence: CASSPSSDSYEQYF.

As regards this clonotype: One end of the junction is discordant with germline, which a read error may explain. The J gene is TRBJ2-6, the V gene TRBV20-1, with D perhaps being TRBD1 or TRBD2 (5 bases each). The V gene's germline CDR1 is DFQATT and CDR2 SNEGSKA (reference sequence). This CDR3 is 16 amino acids long. The CDR3 spells CSARDRPGSGVNVLTF. The CDR3 bases are TGCAGTGCCCGGGACCGACCCGGCTCTGGGGTCAACGTCCTGACTTTC.

The rearrangement uses TRBV11-2 and TRBJ1-2; D gene unclear. CDR1 SGHAT and CDR2 FQNNGV come from the germline V gene. This CDR3 comprises 14 residues. Trimming removed 0 bases at V and 5 bases at J, with 10 bases between. CDR3 DNA: TGTGCCAGCAGCTTAGATCAGAATTCGTATGGCTACACCTTC. It specifies CASSLDQNSYGYTF.